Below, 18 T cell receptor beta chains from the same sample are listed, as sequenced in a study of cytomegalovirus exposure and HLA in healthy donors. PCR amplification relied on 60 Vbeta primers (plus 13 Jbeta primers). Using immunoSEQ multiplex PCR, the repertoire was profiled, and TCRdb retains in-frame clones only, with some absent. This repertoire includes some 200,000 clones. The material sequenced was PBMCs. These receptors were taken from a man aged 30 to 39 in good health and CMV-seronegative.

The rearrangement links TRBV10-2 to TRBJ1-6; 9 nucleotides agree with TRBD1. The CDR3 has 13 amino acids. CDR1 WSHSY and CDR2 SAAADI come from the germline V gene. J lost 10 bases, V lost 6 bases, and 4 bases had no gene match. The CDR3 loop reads CASRGQGDSPLHF. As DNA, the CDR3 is TGCGCCAGCAGGGGACAGGGTGACTCACCCCTCCACTTT.

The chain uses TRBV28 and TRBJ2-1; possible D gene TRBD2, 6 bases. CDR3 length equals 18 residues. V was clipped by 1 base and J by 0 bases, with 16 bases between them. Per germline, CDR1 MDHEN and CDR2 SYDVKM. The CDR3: CASSLYLGWDFSYNEQFF. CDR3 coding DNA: TGTGCCAGCAGTTTATATCTAGGGTGGGACTTCTCCTACAATGAGCAGTTCTTC.

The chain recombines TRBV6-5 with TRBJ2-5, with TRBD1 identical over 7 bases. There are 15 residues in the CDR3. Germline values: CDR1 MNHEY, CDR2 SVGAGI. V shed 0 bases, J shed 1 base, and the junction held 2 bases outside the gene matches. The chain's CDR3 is CASSYSNRGQETQYF. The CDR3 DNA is TGTGCCAGCAGTTACTCTAACAGGGGCCAAGAGACCCAGTACTTC.

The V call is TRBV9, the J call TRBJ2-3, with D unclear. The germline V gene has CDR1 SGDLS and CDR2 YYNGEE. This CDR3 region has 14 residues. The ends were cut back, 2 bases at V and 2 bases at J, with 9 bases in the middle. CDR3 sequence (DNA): TGTGCCAGCAGCGTTACGGGTGTCACAGATACGCAGTATTTT. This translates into CASSVTGVTDTQYF.

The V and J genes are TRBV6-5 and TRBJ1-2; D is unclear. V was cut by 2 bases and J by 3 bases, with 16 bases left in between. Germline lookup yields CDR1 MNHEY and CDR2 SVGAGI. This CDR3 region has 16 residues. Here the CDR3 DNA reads TGTGCCAGCAGTTACGATTCCGGCGGCGGAGACTATGGCTACACCTTC. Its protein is CASSYDSGGGDYGYTF.

The CDR3 here is CAISAGTGSGELFF. CDR3 in DNA: TGTGCCATCAGTGCCGGGACAGGGTCCGGGGAGCTGTTTTTT. This sequence joins TRBV10-3 and TRBJ2-2; 9 positions match TRBD1. V shed 4 bases and J 6 bases; nucleotides not matched to a gene: 3. The CDR3 covers 14 residues. Germline values: CDR1 ENHRY, CDR2 SYGVKD.

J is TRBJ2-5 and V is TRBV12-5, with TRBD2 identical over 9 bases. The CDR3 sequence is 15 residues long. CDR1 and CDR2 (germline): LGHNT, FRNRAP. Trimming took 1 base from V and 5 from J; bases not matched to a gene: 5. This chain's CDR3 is CASGLEAGGLETQYF. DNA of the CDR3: TGTGCTAGTGGTTTGGAAGCGGGGGGCTTGGAGACCCAGTACTTC.

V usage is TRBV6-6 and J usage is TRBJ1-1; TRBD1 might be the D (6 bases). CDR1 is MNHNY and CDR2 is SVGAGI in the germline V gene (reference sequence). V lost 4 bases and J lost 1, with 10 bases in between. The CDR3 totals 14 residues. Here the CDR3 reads CASSWTEGNTEAFF. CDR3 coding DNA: TGTGCCAGCAGTTGGACAGAAGGGAACACTGAAGCTTTCTTT.

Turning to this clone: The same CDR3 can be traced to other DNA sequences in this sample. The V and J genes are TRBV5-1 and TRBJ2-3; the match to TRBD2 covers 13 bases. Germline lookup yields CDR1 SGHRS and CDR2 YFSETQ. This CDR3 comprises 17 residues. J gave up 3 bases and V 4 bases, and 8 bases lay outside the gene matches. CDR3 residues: CASSAGLAGEETDTQYF. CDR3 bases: TGCGCCAGCAGCGCAGGACTAGCGGGGGAGGAGACAGATACGCAGTATTTT.

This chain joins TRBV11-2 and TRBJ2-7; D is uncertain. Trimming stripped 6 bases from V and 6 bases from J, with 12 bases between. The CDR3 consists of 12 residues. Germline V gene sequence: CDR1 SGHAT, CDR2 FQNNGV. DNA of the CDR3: TGTGCCAGCAGTATTCAAGCTACCGAGCAGTACTTC. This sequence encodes CASSIQATEQYF.

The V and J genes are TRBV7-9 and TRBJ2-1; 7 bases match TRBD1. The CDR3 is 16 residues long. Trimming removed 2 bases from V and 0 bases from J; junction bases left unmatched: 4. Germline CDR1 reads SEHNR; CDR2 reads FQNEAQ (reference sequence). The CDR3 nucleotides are TGTGCCAGCAGCTTAACCAACAGGGGCTCCTACAATGAGCAGTTCTTC. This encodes CASSLTNRGSYNEQFF.

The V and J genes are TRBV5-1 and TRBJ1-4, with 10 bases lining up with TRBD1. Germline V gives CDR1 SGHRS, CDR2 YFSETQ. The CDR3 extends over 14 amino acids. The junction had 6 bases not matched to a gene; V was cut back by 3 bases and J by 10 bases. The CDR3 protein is CASSWGQGLGKLFF. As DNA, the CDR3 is TGCGCCAGCAGCTGGGGACAGGGGCTGGGAAAACTGTTTTTT.

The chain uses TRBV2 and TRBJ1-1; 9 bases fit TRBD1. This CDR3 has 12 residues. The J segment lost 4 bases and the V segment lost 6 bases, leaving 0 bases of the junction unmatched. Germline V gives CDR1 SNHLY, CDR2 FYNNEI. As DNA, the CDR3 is TGTGCCAGCAGGACAGGGGGCACTGAAGCTTTCTTT. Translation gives CASRTGGTEAFF.

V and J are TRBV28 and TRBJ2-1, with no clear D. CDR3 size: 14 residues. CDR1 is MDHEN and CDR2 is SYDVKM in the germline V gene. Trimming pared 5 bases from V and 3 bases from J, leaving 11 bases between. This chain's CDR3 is CASSGSSYYNEQFF. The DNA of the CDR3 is TGTGCCAGCAGTGGTTCTTCCTACTACAATGAGCAGTTCTTC.

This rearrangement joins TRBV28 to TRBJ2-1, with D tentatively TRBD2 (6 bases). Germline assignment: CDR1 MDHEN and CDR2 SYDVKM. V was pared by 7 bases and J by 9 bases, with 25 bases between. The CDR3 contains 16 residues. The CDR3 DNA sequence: TGTGCCAGCACTCCAGGGACTGTCCCGGCCTTTGGTGAGCAGTTCTTC. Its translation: CASTPGTVPAFGEQFF.

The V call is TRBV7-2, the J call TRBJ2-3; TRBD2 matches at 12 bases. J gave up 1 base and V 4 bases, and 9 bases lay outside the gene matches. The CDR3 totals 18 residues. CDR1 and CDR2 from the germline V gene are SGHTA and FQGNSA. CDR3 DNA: TGTGCCAGCAGCTCCCCTCTAGCGGGGGGGCACGGCACAGATACGCAGTATTTT. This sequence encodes CASSSPLAGGHGTDTQYF.

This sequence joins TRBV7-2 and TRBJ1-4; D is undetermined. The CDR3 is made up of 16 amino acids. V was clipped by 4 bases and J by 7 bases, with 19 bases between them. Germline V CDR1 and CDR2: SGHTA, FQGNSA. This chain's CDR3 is CASSSHGDTRSEKLFF. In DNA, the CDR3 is TGTGCCAGCAGCTCCCACGGGGATACTCGAAGTGAAAAACTGTTTTTT.

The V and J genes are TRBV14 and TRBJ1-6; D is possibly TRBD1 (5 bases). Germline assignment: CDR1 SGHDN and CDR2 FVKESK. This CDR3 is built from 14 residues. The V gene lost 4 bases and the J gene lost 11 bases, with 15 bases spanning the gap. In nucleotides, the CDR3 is TGTGCCAGCAGCCCGTACGGGGGTAAGGCACCCCTCCACTTT. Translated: CASSPYGGKAPLHF.